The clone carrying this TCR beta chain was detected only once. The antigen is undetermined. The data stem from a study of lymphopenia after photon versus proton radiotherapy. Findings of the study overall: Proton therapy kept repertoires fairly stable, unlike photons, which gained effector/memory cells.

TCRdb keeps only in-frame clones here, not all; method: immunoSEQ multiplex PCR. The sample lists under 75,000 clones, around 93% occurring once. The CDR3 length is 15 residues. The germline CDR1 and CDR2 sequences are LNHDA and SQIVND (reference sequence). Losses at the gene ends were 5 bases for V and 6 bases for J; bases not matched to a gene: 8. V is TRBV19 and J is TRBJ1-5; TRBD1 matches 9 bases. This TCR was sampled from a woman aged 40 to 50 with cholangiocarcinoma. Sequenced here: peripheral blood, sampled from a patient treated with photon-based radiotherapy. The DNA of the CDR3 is TGTGCCAGTAGTCAACAGGGGGCCTCCGGTCAGCCCCAGCATTTT. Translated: CASSQQGASGQPQHF.